Listed below are T cell receptor beta chains from one sample, sequenced in a study of blood T cell repertoires in COVID-19. Assay used: immunoSEQ multiplex PCR; TCRdb lists only in-frame clones, some missing. The sample shows approximately 300,000 clones, more than 65% of them seen only once. The sequenced sample was peripheral blood. The source of these receptors is a person aged 70 to 85 with COVID-19, enrolled during active disease. Each CDR3 is given with its conserved first and last residue. D genes are given only for firm matches. Rows may omit the clone size; those that give it use once, few, many or a size class.

j_call | d_call | clone_size | v_call | cdr3_aa | cdr3_nt
TRBJ1-1 | . | . | TRBV27 | CASSLRGQYPEAFF | TGTGCCAGCAGCCTACGCGGACAGTACCCCGAAGCTTTCTTT
TRBJ1-2 | TRBD1 | few | TRBV15 | CATNQGGYGYTF | TGTGCCACCAATCAGGGGGGCTATGGCTACACCTTC
TRBJ2-3 | TRBD2 | . | TRBV28 | CASSHLVATSRDTDTQYF | TGTGCCAGCAGCCACTTGGTGGCGACTAGCCGTGACACAGATACGCAGTATTTT
TRBJ1-2 | TRBD1 | . | TRBV6-1 | CASSERGTGGWVGYTF | TGTGCCAGCAGTGAAAGGGGGACAGGGGGTTGGGTTGGCTACACCTTC
TRBJ2-5 | TRBD2 | . | TRBV7-2 | CASSRSGGQETQYF | TGTGCCAGCAGCCGCAGCGGGGGACAAGAGACCCAGTACTTC
TRBJ1-1 | TRBD1 | . | TRBV7-9 | CASSLKRQGGITEAFF | TGTGCCAGCAGCTTAAAACGACAGGGGGGCATTACTGAAGCTTTCTTT
TRBJ2-1 | TRBD2 | . | TRBV11-2 | CASSLSLSRERVEQFF | TGTGCCAGCAGCTTATCTCTGTCGCGGGAGAGGGTTGAGCAGTTCTTC
TRBJ2-7 | . | few | TRBV30 | CAWNGDTSTWEQYF | TGTGCCTGGAATGGGGACACCTCAACTTGGGAGCAGTACTTC
TRBJ1-2 | . | . | TRBV12-2 | CASRLWGQGDYGYTF | TGTGCAAGTCGCTTATGGGGACAGGGCGACTATGGCTACACCTTC
TRBJ2-1 | . | . | TRBV7-3 | CASSLTLTGSGQFF | TGTGCCAGCAGCTTAACGTTAACGGGGAGCGGGCAGTTCTTC
TRBJ1-5 | . | . | TRBV12-3/TRBV12-4 | CASKFRGNQPQHF | TGTGCCAGCAAATTTCGGGGGAATCAGCCCCAGCATTTT
TRBJ1-5 | . | . | TRBV30 | CAWSVRSFNQPQHF | TGTGCCTGGAGTGTACGGTCATTCAATCAGCCCCAGCATTTT
TRBJ1-3 | TRBD1 | . | TRBV6-5 | CASRRDRDSGNTIYF | TGTGCCAGCAGACGGGACAGGGACTCCGGAAACACCATATATTTT